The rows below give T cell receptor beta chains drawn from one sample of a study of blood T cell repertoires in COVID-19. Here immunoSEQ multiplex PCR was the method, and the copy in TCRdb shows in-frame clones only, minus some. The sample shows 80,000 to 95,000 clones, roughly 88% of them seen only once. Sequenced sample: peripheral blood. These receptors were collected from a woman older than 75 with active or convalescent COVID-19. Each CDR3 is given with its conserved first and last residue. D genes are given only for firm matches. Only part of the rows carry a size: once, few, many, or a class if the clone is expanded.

DNA: TGCGCCAGCAGCGCCCAACAGGGAAGACCTAACTATGGCTACACCTTC
CDR3: CASSAQQGRPNYGYTF
V: TRBV10-2
size: few
J: TRBJ1-2
D: -

DNA: TGCGCCAGCAGCTTGGAACTTTTTGCGCGCACAGATACGCAGTATTTT
CDR3: CASSLELFARTDTQYF
V: TRBV5-1
size: -
J: TRBJ2-3
D: -

DNA: TGTGCCAGCAGCCACGCAGGGGGTGGCAATCAGCCCCAGCATTTT
CDR3: CASSHAGGGNQPQHF
V: TRBV7-2
size: few
J: TRBJ1-5
D: TRBD1

DNA: TGTGCCAGCAGCCGAGGACAGGGCCTCTCCTACGAGCAGTACTTC
CDR3: CASSRGQGLSYEQYF
V: TRBV7-6
size: -
J: TRBJ2-7
D: TRBD1

DNA: TGTGCCAGCAGTTCGCGACAGGGGTTAACCTACGAGCAGTACTTC
CDR3: CASSSRQGLTYEQYF
V: TRBV28
size: few
J: TRBJ2-7
D: TRBD1

DNA: TGTGCCAGCAGCTCGGACAGGGATTATGGCTACACCTTC
CDR3: CASSSDRDYGYTF
V: TRBV5-8
size: -
J: TRBJ1-2
D: TRBD1

DNA: TGTGCCAGCAGTAAATCTAGTAGCAGGGTTGAAGCTTTCTTT
CDR3: CASSKSSSRVEAFF
V: TRBV7-9
size: -
J: TRBJ1-1
D: -

DNA: TGCGCCAGCAGCCTAACGACACTGGAGACCCAGTACTTC
CDR3: CASSLTTLETQYF
V: TRBV4-1
size: -
J: TRBJ2-5
D: -

DNA: TGTGCCTCCTCATCAGTTCTCGAGCAGTACTTC
CDR3: CASSSVLEQYF
V: TRBV2
size: few
J: TRBJ2-7
D: -

DNA: TGCGCCAGCAGCCTTGGACGGACTAGCGGGACAGAGCAGTACTTC
CDR3: CASSLGRTSGTEQYF
V: TRBV5-1
size: -
J: TRBJ2-7
D: TRBD2

DNA: TGTGCCAGCAGCTCGACCTTCGCGGTCCGGAACGAGCAGTACTTC
CDR3: CASSSTFAVRNEQYF
V: TRBV7-9
size: few
J: TRBJ2-7
D: -

DNA: TGTGCCAGCAGCTTATTCGCGGGGGGCCTCACAGATACGCAGTATTTT
CDR3: CASSLFAGGLTDTQYF
V: TRBV7-9
size: -
J: TRBJ2-3
D: TRBD2

DNA: TGCGCCAGCAGCCACCCGACAGGGAATGGGGGCCAGCATTTT
CDR3: CASSHPTGNGGQHF
V: TRBV4-1
size: -
J: TRBJ1-5
D: TRBD1

DNA: TGCGCCAGCAGCACCCGGACAGGGGGGCCCTACGAGCAGTACTTC
CDR3: CASSTRTGGPYEQYF
V: TRBV5-1
size: -
J: TRBJ2-7
D: TRBD1

DNA: TGTGCCAGCCGCCTCAGGGGTTCTGGGGCCAACGTCCTGACTTTC
CDR3: CASRLRGSGANVLTF
V: TRBV6-2/TRBV6-3
size: -
J: TRBJ2-6
D: -

DNA: TGTGCCAGCACCCTACTACAGGGGGCTGAAGCTTTCTTT
CDR3: CASTLLQGAEAFF
V: TRBV6-5
size: -
J: TRBJ1-1
D: TRBD1

DNA: TGTGCCAGTATACCGGGATGGACGAACACTGAAGCTTTCTTT
CDR3: CASIPGWTNTEAFF
V: TRBV19
size: once
J: TRBJ1-1
D: -

DNA: TGTGCCACCAGTGATTCGGGAGGGGTCTCCTACAATGAGCAGTTCTTC
CDR3: CATSDSGGVSYNEQFF
V: TRBV24-1
size: -
J: TRBJ2-1
D: TRBD2

DNA: TGTGCCAGCAGCTCCGGAAGCGGGGGGGCTTCTGAGCAGTTCTTC
CDR3: CASSSGSGGASEQFF
V: TRBV9
size: -
J: TRBJ2-1
D: TRBD2

DNA: TGTGCCAGCAGTTTATGGGGGACAGGGGGTTTTAACACTGAAGCTTTCTTT
CDR3: CASSLWGTGGFNTEAFF
V: TRBV28
size: -
J: TRBJ1-1
D: TRBD1

DNA: TGTGCCAGCAGTTACCTTAGCGGGGACAATGAGCAGTTCTTC
CDR3: CASSYLSGDNEQFF
V: TRBV6-2/TRBV6-3
size: -
J: TRBJ2-1
D: TRBD2

DNA: TGTGCCAGCAGACAGGGATCGGATCAGCCCCAGCATTTT
CDR3: CASRQGSDQPQHF
V: TRBV12-3/TRBV12-4
size: -
J: TRBJ1-5
D: -

DNA: TGTGCCAGCAGTGAGCGTAGCGTCTACGAGCAGTACTTC
CDR3: CASSERSVYEQYF
V: TRBV6-1
size: -
J: TRBJ2-7
D: -

DNA: TGTGCCAGCAGTACTTCAGGGTTAATGGGGGAGCTGTTTTTT
CDR3: CASSTSGLMGELFF
V: TRBV28
size: -
J: TRBJ2-2
D: -

DNA: TGTGCCACTGCGACAGCTATGAACACTGAAGCTTTCTTT
CDR3: CATATAMNTEAFF
V: TRBV6-5
size: -
J: TRBJ1-1
D: -

DNA: TGTGCCAGCAGCTGGACCGGGACAGCTAATGAAAAACTGTTTTTT
CDR3: CASSWTGTANEKLFF
V: TRBV5-6
size: -
J: TRBJ1-4
D: TRBD1

DNA: TGTGCCAGCACCCCGGGACTAGCTTCAGATACGCAGTATTTT
CDR3: CASTPGLASDTQYF
V: TRBV28
size: few
J: TRBJ2-3
D: TRBD2

DNA: TGTGCCAGCAGCCAACAAGGGGCTAGCGGGGGGGTCTACGAGCAGTACTTC
CDR3: CASSQQGASGGVYEQYF
V: TRBV3-1/TRBV3-2
size: -
J: TRBJ2-7
D: TRBD2

DNA: TGCGCCAGCAGCCCAGGGACAGGGAACGAGCAGTACTTC
CDR3: CASSPGTGNEQYF
V: TRBV5-1
size: -
J: TRBJ2-7
D: TRBD1

DNA: TGTGCCAGTAGTCGACACAGGGTCGGTGACACTGAAGCTTTCTTT
CDR3: CASSRHRVGDTEAFF
V: TRBV19
size: -
J: TRBJ1-1
D: -

DNA: TGCGCCAGCAGCCCGGTAGTAGCGGGGAGATACACAGATACGCAGTATTTT
CDR3: CASSPVVAGRYTDTQYF
V: TRBV5-1
size: once
J: TRBJ2-3
D: TRBD2

DNA: TGCGCCAGCAGCTGGACCGGGACAGTTCGAGGGAACACTGAAGCTTTCTTT
CDR3: CASSWTGTVRGNTEAFF
V: TRBV5-1
size: -
J: TRBJ1-1
D: TRBD1

DNA: TGTGCCAGCAGCTTAGGGCGGGCCAACGTCCTGACTTTC
CDR3: CASSLGRANVLTF
V: TRBV7-9
size: -
J: TRBJ2-6
D: -